One sample yielded the 30 T cell receptor beta chains listed below, sequenced in a study of blood T cell repertoires in COVID-19. Only in-frame clones appear in the TCRdb table, and some are missing; sequencing was by immunoSEQ multiplex PCR. This table holds about 110,000 clones, 80% found once. Sequencing was performed on peripheral blood. Source of these receptors: a human donor in a cohort sampled during active or convalescent COVID-19.

This sequence joins TRBV19 and TRBJ2-7; D perhaps matches TRBD1 (6 bases). This CDR3 spans 16 amino acids. Germline V gene data show CDR1 as LNHDA and CDR2 as SQIVND (reference sequence). V was trimmed by 2 bases and J by 3 bases, leaving 17 bases between them. CDR3 DNA sequence: TGTGCCAGTAGTATATCGACAGGCCCGGGAAACTACGAGCAGTACTTC. This codes for CASSISTGPGNYEQYF.

The V and J genes are TRBV28 and TRBJ2-2; perhaps TRBD2 as D (6 bases). Between the trimmed V and J ends, which lost 3 bases and 3 bases, there was a span of 17 bases. Germline-derived CDR1 and CDR2 are MDHEN and SYDVKM. This CDR3 has 17 amino acids. CDR3 DNA: TGTGCCAGCAGTTTTAGGGCGGGACTTAGCTACACCGGGGAGCTGTTTTTT. Translating gives CASSFRAGLSYTGELFF.

The V gene is TRBV23-1, the J gene TRBJ1-6, with D possibly matching TRBD1 (6 bases). TRBV23-1 is given ORF status, its function remaining uncertain. Trimming cost V 4 bases and J 9 bases, with 22 bases left between them. This CDR3 contains 17 residues. In nucleotides, the CDR3 is TGCGCCAGCAGTCGATGTAACTCAGGGGTGCAGGTTTCACCCCTCCACTTT. This sequence encodes CASSRCNSGVQVSPLHF.

This clone was seen a handful of times. The chain carries TRBV13 and TRBJ2-1, with TRBD2 identical over 7 bases. V lost 4 bases to trimming and J lost 6 bases; unmatched junction nucleotides: 3. CDR1 and CDR2 from the germline V gene are PRHDT and FYEKMQ (reference sequence). There are 13 residues in the CDR3. The CDR3, as DNA: TGTGCCAGCAGCTCGGGACTATCCAATGAGCAGTTCTTC. Protein sequence: CASSSGLSNEQFF.

The rearrangement links TRBV10-3 to TRBJ2-1; TRBD2 matches at 10 bases. The germline CDR1 and CDR2 sequences are ENHRY and SYGVKD. The CDR3 is made up of 16 amino acids. V shed 3 bases and J 4 bases; nucleotides not matched to a gene: 6. CDR3 protein: CAISESSGGNYNEQFF. The CDR3 DNA follows: TGTGCCATCAGTGAATCTAGCGGGGGAAATTACAATGAGCAGTTCTTC.

The chain couples TRBV28 to TRBJ2-1; 8 positions agree with TRBD1. V was clipped by 6 bases and J by 3 bases; unmatched bases: 4. Germline CDR1 reads MDHEN; CDR2 reads SYDVKM. The CDR3 is 14 amino acids. The CDR3 sequence: CASRGQGYYNEQFF. The CDR3 DNA reads TGTGCCAGCAGAGGACAGGGTTACTACAATGAGCAGTTCTTC. The complete variable domain, with remaining parts taken from reference TRBV28 and TRBJ2-1, reads DVKVTQSSRYLVKRTGEKVFLECVQDMDHENMFWYRQDPGLGLRLIYFSYDVKMKEKGDIPEGYSVSREKKERFSLILESASTNQTSMYLCASRGQGYYNEQFFGPGTRLTVL.

Comments on this clone: One end of the junction fails to match germline, which may point to a read error. This chain links TRBV9 with TRBJ1-2, with TRBD1 matching 9 bases. The CDR3 is 16 amino acids. The germline CDR1 and CDR2 sequences are SGDLS and YYNGEE. CDR3 DNA: TGTGCCAGCTCTAAAGGGGGGGACAGGGCTAACCATGGCTACACCTTC. Its translation is CASSKGGDRANHGYTF. The variable domain in full, completed from reference TRBV9 and TRBJ1-2, reads DSGVTQTPKHLITATGQRVTLRCSPRSGDLSVYWYQQSLDQGLQFLIQYYNGEERAKGNILERFSAQQFPDLHSELNLSSLELGDSALYFCASSKGGDRANHGYTFGSGTRLTVV.

This rearrangement joins TRBV3-1 (or the pseudogene TRBV3-2) to TRBJ1-4, with D perhaps matching TRBD1 (5 bases). The germline CDR1 and CDR2 sequences are LGHDT and YNNKEL (reference sequence). Trimming took off 4 bases at V and 0 bases at J, with 12 bases between the two ends. This CDR3 is 16 amino acids long. The DNA of the CDR3 is TGTGCCAGCAGCCTACGAAGGGGTGCAACTAATGAAAAACTGTTTTTT. This sequence encodes CASSLRRGATNEKLFF.

The chain is built from TRBV28 and TRBJ1-3, with D perhaps TRBD1 (5 bases). This CDR3 spans 18 amino acids. Germline values: CDR1 MDHEN, CDR2 SYDVKM. V was pared by 3 bases and J by 4 bases, with 22 bases between. This CDR3 is CASSFTGTFDEGGNTIYF. CDR3 nucleotides: TGTGCCAGCAGTTTCACCGGGACTTTCGATGAGGGAGGAAACACCATATATTTT.

This rearrangement joins TRBV4-1 to TRBJ1-1; D gene ambiguous. The CDR3 totals 14 residues. CDR1 and CDR2 from the germline V gene are MGHRA and YSYEKL. V lost 1 base, J lost 2 bases, and 8 bases lay in between. The CDR3 DNA sequence: TGCGCCAGCAGCCAAGGTATAGCAAACACTGAAGCTTTCTTT. Translated: CASSQGIANTEAFF.

The V call is TRBV7-8, the J call TRBJ2-1; D gene unclear. The CDR3 spans 13 residues. Trimming removed 5 bases at V and 8 bases at J, with 13 bases between. Germline lookup yields CDR1 SGHVS and CDR2 FQNEAQ. The CDR3 protein is CASSLDESHEQFF. CDR3 coding DNA: TGTGCCAGCAGCCTTGATGAGTCCCATGAGCAGTTCTTC.

The chain carries TRBV5-4 and TRBJ1-6; possible D gene TRBD1, 6 bases. There are 16 residues in the CDR3. Germline CDR1 reads SGHNT; CDR2 reads YYREEE (reference sequence). The V and J ends lost 5 bases and 7 bases respectively, with 19 bases between them. For the CDR3, the DNA is TGTGCCAGCAGTTTTCTCCCGGGACACATCAATTCACCCCTCCACTTT. It encodes CASSFLPGHINSPLHF.

This clone was seen once. The rearrangement joins TRBV7-9 to TRBJ1-2, with 9 bases matching TRBD1. The CDR3 has 13 residues. Losses at the gene ends were 1 base for V and 8 bases for J; bases not matched to a gene: 2. The V gene's germline CDR1 is SEHNR and CDR2 FQNEAQ (reference sequence). The CDR3 coding sequence is TGTGCCAGCAGCTTAGAGGGGACAGGGGGCTACACCTTC. As protein: CASSLEGTGGYTF.

The chain recombines TRBV5-1 with TRBJ2-7; TRBD1 matches at 12 bases. V trimming: 5 bases; J trimming: 5 bases; junction bases outside the gene matches: 5. The CDR3 runs 14 residues. CDR1 and CDR2 from the germline V gene are SGHRS and YFSETQ. The CDR3 spells CASRTGQGAHEQYF. The CDR3 coding sequence is TGCGCCAGCAGGACGGGACAGGGGGCCCACGAGCAGTACTTC.

The rearrangement uses TRBV6-6 and TRBJ2-2; 9 positions match TRBD1. Germline CDR1 reads MNHNY; CDR2 reads SVGAGI (reference sequence). CDR3 length: 14 residues. The V gene end was trimmed by 6 bases and the J gene end by 4 bases; junction bases not matched to a gene: 3. CDR3 in amino acids: CASRQGAVTGELFF. The DNA for the CDR3 is TGTGCCAGCAGACAGGGGGCCGTCACCGGGGAGCTGTTTTTT.

The chain employs TRBV18 and TRBJ2-7, with a tentative D call TRBD1 (6 bases). V dropped 6 bases and J dropped 7 bases, with 10 bases sitting between them. This CDR3 has 11 amino acids. CDR1 and CDR2 from the germline V gene are KGHSH and LQKENI. For the CDR3, the DNA is TGTGCCAGCTCGTTTGACAGGGAGCAGTACTTC. The encoded protein is CASSFDREQYF.

The V call is TRBV14, the J call TRBJ1-2; D ambiguous. The germline V gene has CDR1 SGHDN and CDR2 FVKESK. V dropped 0 bases and J dropped 7 bases, with 15 bases sitting between them. The CDR3 runs 15 residues. CDR3 loop: CASSQDFIDNGGYTF. CDR3 nucleotides: TGTGCCAGCAGCCAAGATTTCATAGATAACGGTGGCTACACCTTC.

In this sample, this clone turned up a few times. The chain joins TRBV12-3 or TRBV12-4 to TRBJ2-3, with TRBD2 identical over 7 bases. The CDR3 contains 11 residues. V trimming: 9 bases; J trimming: 5 bases; junction bases outside the gene matches: 2. For the CDR3, the DNA is TGTGCCAGTAAGCGGGGAGATACGCAGTATTTT. This encodes CASKRGDTQYF.

This chain joins TRBV18 and TRBJ1-4, with TRBD1 as a possible D gene (6 bases). CDR3 size: 15 residues. Per germline, CDR1 KGHSH and CDR2 LQKENI. V dropped 3 bases and J dropped 6 bases, with 14 bases sitting between them. The CDR3 region is CASSPAGASYEKLFF. In DNA, the CDR3 is TGTGCCAGCTCACCGGCAGGGGCTTCTTATGAAAAACTGTTTTTT.

A few counts support this clone. The rearrangement joins TRBV25-1 to TRBJ1-5; perhaps TRBD1 as D (5 bases). Trimming pared 7 bases from V and 4 bases from J, leaving 8 bases between. Germline CDR1 is MGHDK and CDR2 is SYGVNS. The CDR3 is made up of 12 amino acids. CDR3 in amino acids: CASTTENQPQHF. CDR3 sequence (DNA): TGTGCCAGCACGACAGAAAATCAGCCCCAGCATTTT.

The rearrangement links TRBV10-3 to TRBJ2-5; TRBD1 matches 12 bases. CDR1 ENHRY and CDR2 SYGVKD come from the germline V gene. V lost 8 bases and J lost 5; bases outside the gene matches: 12. This CDR3 comprises 16 residues. CDR3 sequence (DNA): TGTGCCATCTACAGGATATGGGACAGGGGGCTGGAGACCCAGTACTTC. It codes for CAIYRIWDRGLETQYF.

This chain joins TRBV11-2 and TRBJ2-7, with TRBD1 matching 7 bases. CDR3 size: 13 residues. The trim removed 1 base at V and 6 bases at J, leaving 3 bases unmatched. Germline CDR1 and CDR2: SGHAT and FQNNGV. CDR3 sequence reads: CASSLATGVEQYF. DNA for the CDR3: TGTGCCAGCAGCTTAGCAACAGGGGTCGAGCAGTACTTC.

The chain joins TRBV7-9 to TRBJ1-4, with TRBD1 identical over 8 bases. CDR3 length equals 13 residues. Germline CDR1 reads SEHNR; CDR2 reads FQNEAQ (reference sequence). V gave up 2 bases and J gave up 8 bases; unmatched junction bases: 1. This CDR3 is CASSLRQGEKLFF. Here the CDR3 DNA reads TGTGCCAGCAGCTTAAGACAGGGGGAAAAACTGTTTTTT.

CDR3 in amino acids: CASSYDGTGFVSGANVLTF. In nucleotides, the CDR3 is TGTGCCAGCAGTTACGACGGGACAGGGTTCGTCTCTGGGGCCAACGTCCTGACTTTC. The chain is built from TRBV6-2 or TRBV6-3 and TRBJ2-6; 9 bases align to TRBD1. Germline loops: CDR1 MNHEY, CDR2 SVGEGT. J was trimmed by 0 bases and V by 2 bases; bases with no gene match: 8. This CDR3 has 19 residues.

The rearrangement uses TRBV19 and TRBJ2-2, with 11 bases lining up with TRBD2. V shed 6 bases, J shed 0 bases, and the junction held 3 bases outside the gene matches. The CDR3 is made up of 16 amino acids. Germline-derived CDR1 and CDR2 are LNHDA and SQIVND (reference sequence). CDR3 loop: CASRVSGGANTGELFF. The CDR3 nucleotides are TGTGCCAGTAGGGTTAGCGGGGGGGCGAACACCGGGGAGCTGTTTTTT.

V and J are TRBV29-1 and TRBJ1-5; D not resolved. The CDR3 has 12 residues. Germline V gene data show CDR1 as SQVTM and CDR2 as ANQGSEA. V lost 1 base and J 7 bases, leaving 8 bases between the germline ends. CDR3 bases: TGCAGCGTTGAAGGGCCGGGGCAGCCCCAGCATTTT. The encoded protein is CSVEGPGQPQHF.

V is TRBV19 and J is TRBJ2-1; TRBD1 matches 7 bases. The V and J ends lost 5 bases and 10 bases, in that order; junction bases with no gene match: 8. CDR1 and CDR2 (germline): LNHDA, SQIVND (reference sequence). The CDR3 is 13 amino acids. The CDR3 sequence is CASSPTGVREQFF. In nucleotides, the CDR3 is TGTGCCAGTAGTCCAACAGGGGTACGGGAGCAGTTCTTC.

This rearrangement joins TRBV27 to TRBJ1-6; D is perhaps TRBD1 (5 bases). Germline CDR1 and CDR2: MNHEY and SMNVEV (reference sequence). The CDR3 runs 16 residues. Trimming pared 0 bases from V and 5 bases from J, leaving 11 bases between. CDR3 nucleotide sequence: TGTGCCAGCAGTTTATCAGCAGGGTTCAATAATTCACCCCTCCACTTT. Protein sequence: CASSLSAGFNNSPLHF.

The chain has TRBV7-2 and TRBJ1-2, with 7 bases lining up with TRBD1. CDR1 SGHTA and CDR2 FQGNSA come from the germline V gene. This CDR3 comprises 17 residues. Trimming took 1 base from V and 7 from J; bases not matched to a gene: 15. The CDR3 here is CASSLVPGGPTSGGYTF. In nucleotides, the CDR3 is TGTGCCAGCAGCTTAGTCCCAGGGGGACCTACGTCGGGTGGCTACACCTTC.

This clone has a single count. V is TRBV9 and J is TRBJ1-1, with D unclear. The V end was cut by 6 bases, the J end by 2 bases, with 8 bases between. CDR1 and CDR2 from the germline V gene are SGDLS and YYNGEE. This CDR3 has 12 residues. CDR3 in DNA: TGTGCCAGCACGGCGGGAAACACTGAAGCTTTCTTT. Translating it yields CASTAGNTEAFF.